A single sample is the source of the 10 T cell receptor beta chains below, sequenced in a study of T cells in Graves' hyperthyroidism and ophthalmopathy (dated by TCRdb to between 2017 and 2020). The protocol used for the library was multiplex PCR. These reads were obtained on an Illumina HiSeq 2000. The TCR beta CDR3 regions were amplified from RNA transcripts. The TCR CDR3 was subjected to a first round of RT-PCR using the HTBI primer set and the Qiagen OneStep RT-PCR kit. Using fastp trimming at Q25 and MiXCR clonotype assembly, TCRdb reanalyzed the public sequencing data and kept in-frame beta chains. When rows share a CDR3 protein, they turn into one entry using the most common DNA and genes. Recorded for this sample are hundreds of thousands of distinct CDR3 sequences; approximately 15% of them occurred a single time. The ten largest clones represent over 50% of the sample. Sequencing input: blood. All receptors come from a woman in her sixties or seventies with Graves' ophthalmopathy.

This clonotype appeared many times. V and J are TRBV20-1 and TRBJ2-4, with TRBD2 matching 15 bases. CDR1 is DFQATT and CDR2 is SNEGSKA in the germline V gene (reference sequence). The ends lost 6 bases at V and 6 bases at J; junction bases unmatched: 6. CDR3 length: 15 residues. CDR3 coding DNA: TGCAGTGCGAGGACTAGCGGGGGGGCTCCAAACATTCAGTACTTC. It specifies CSARTSGGAPNIQYF.

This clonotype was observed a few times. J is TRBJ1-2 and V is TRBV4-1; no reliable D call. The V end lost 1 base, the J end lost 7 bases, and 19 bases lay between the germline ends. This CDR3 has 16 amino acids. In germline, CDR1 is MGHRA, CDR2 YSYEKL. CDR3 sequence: CASSQGALSSASGYTF. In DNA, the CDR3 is TGCGCCAGCAGCCAAGGGGCCCTTTCATCGGCCAGTGGCTACACCTTC.

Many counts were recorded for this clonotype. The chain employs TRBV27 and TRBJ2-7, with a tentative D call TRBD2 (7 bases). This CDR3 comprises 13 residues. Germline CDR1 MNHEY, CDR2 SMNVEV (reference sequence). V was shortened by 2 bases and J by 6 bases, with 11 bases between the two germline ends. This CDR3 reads CASSLIGGGEQYF. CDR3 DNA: TGTGCCAGCAGTTTAATAGGGGGGGGCGAGCAGTACTTC.

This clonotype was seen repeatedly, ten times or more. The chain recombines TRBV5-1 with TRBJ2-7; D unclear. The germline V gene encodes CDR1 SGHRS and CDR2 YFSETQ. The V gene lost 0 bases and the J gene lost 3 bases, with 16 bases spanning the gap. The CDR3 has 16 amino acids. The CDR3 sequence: CASSLVWADPVYEQYF. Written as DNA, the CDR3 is TGCGCCAGCAGCTTGGTTTGGGCAGACCCAGTCTACGAGCAGTACTTC.

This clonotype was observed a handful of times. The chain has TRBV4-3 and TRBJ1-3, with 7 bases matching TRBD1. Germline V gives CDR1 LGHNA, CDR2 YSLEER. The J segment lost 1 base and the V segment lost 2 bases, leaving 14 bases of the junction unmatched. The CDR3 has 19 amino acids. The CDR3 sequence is CASSQRQGSSTLSGNTIYF. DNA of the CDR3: TGCGCCAGCAGCCAAAGACAGGGTTCTTCTACGCTTTCTGGAAACACCATATATTTT.

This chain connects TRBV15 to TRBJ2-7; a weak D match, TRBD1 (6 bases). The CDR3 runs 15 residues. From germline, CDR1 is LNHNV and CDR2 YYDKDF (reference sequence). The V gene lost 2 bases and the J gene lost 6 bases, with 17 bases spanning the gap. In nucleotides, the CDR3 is TGTGCCACCAGCAGACAACAGGGATCGAGGGGCGAGCAGTACTTC. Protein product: CATSRQQGSRGEQYF.

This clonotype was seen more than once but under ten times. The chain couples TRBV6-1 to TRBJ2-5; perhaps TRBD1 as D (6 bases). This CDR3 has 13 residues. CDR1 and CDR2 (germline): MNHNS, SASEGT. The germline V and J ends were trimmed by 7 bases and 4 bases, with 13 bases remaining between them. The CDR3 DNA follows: TGTGCCAGCAAAGAAACAGGGACAGAGACCCAGTACTTC. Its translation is CASKETGTETQYF.

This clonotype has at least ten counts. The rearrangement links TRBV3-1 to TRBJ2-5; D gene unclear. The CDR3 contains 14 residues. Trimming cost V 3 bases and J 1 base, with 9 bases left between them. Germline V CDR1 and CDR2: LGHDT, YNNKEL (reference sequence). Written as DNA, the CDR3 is TGTGCCAGCAGCCAGTATATCAGCCAAGAGACCCAGTACTTC. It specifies CASSQYISQETQYF.

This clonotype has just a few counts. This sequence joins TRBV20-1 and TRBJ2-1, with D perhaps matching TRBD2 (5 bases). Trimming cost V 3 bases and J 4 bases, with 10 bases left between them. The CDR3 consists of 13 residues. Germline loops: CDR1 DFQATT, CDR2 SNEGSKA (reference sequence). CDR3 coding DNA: TGCAGTGCTAGCGCTAGCAGATACAATGAGCAGTTCTTC. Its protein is CSASASRYNEQFF.

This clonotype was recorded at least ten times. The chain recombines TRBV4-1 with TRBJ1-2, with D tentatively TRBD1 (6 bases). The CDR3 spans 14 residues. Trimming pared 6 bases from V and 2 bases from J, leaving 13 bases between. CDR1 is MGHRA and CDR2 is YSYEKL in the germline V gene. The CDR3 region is CASSYDRMNYGYTF. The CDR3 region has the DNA TGCGCCAGCAGTTACGACAGGATGAACTATGGCTACACCTTC.